One sample yielded the 26 T cell receptor beta chains listed below, sequenced in a study of CD8+ T cells in alopecia areata. Pooled cells of cutaneous lymph node origin were sorted on CD4, CD8alpha, NKG2D, NKG2ACE and other markers. It was cDNA, reverse transcribed from extracted RNA, that served as the sequencing template. Repertoires were generated with immunoSEQ multiplex PCR, while TCRdb's copy carries only in-frame clones and drops some. The sample has 270,000 or so clones, none seen only once. Sequences were obtained from CD4+ T cells sorted from a lymph node. These receptors came from a C3H/HeJ mouse with alopecia areata. Mouse MHC haplotype: H2-k.

A word on this clone: Mouse gene names and germline throughout. The read is 3 residues too short to cover the CDR3 end, so that end is filled in from the germline J gene. The chain carries TRBV19 and TRBJ1-6; TRBD1 might be the D (5 bases). TRBJ1-6 is reported as an ORF; its role is uncertain. CDR3 length: 15 amino acids. V was cut by 2 bases and J by 5 bases, with 11 bases left in between. CDR1 is FNHDT and CDR2 is SITEND in the germline V gene (reference sequence). The CDR3 region is CASSIGGRNNSPLYF. CDR3 DNA (partial): TGTGCCAGCAGTATTGGGGGGAGGAATAATTCGCCC.

A few counts support this clone. The genes and germline here are from mouse. Read sequence stops 4 residues before the CDR3 end, and the germline J gene provides the missing end. The V and J genes are TRBV19 and TRBJ1-1, with 7 positions matching TRBD1. V trimming: 6 bases; J trimming: 4 bases; junction bases outside the gene matches: 6. CDR1 is FNHDT, CDR2 SITEND, per germline (reference sequence). This CDR3 is built from 13 residues. The sequenced part of the CDR3 DNA is TGTGCCAGCACCCGAGGGGGCGGCACA. It codes for CASTRGGGT. The full CDR3 reads CASTRGGGTEVFF.

This clone showed up just a few times. Since a much larger clone is just one base distant, this may be a read error. The genes and germline here are from mouse. The sequenced fragment ends 4 residues before the CDR3 boundary, so the rest is inferred from the germline J gene. The genes are TRBV2 and TRBJ1-1; TRBD1 is a possible D gene (6 bases). This CDR3 spans 13 amino acids. Between the trimmed V and J ends, which lost 1 base and 4 bases, there was a span of 7 bases. Germline V gene sequence: CDR1 LGHNA, CDR2 YSYQKL. Partial CDR3 DNA: TGTGCCAGCAGCCAAGGGACAGTCACA. Its translation is CASSQGTVT. The full CDR3 sequence reads CASSQGTVTEVFF.

About this clone itself: Germline and genes: mouse. The sequenced fragment ends 4 residues before the CDR3 boundary, so the rest is inferred from the germline J gene. The chain couples TRBV13-3 to TRBJ1-1, with D tentatively TRBD1 (5 bases). The CDR3 consists of 13 residues. Trimming pared 3 bases from V and 2 bases from J, leaving 8 bases between. Germline loops: CDR1 NNHDY, CDR2 SYVADS. The sequenced part of the CDR3 DNA is TGTGCCAGCAGTGGAGGGGTCAACACA. The encoded protein is CASSGGVNT. The full CDR3 sequence reads CASSGGVNTEVFF.

The sample holds a few counts of this clone. Mouse names are used for the genes. The read terminates 4 residues ahead of where the CDR3 ends, so the germline J gene completes it. The V gene is TRBV1, the J gene TRBJ2-2; D gene ambiguous. The germline V gene encodes CDR1 NSQYPW and CDR2 LRSPGD (reference sequence). The CDR3 consists of 15 residues. V was clipped by 1 base and J by 0 bases, with 6 bases between them. The CDR3: CTCSAATTNTGQLYF. CDR3 DNA, as far as it was read: TGCACCTGCAGTGCAGCAACAACAAACACCGGG.

A remark on this clone: Gene labels here are mouse ones. The CDR3 is cut off 4 residues early in the read; its end comes from the germline J gene. Other DNA sequences in the same sample also yield this CDR3. This chain uses TRBV19 with TRBJ2-3, with a possible D match to TRBD1 (5 bases). Trimming removed 2 bases from V and 1 base from J, with 8 bases in between. Germline values: CDR1 FNHDT, CDR2 SITEND (reference sequence). This CDR3 is built from 14 residues. The sequenced CDR3 bases are TGTGCCAGCAGTATCCAGGGCGGTGCAGAA. Protein: CASSIQGGAE. In full, the CDR3 reads CASSIQGGAETLYF.

There are a few counts of this clone. All gene names here are mouse names. The CDR3 extends 4 residues past the end of the read, so its final part is completed from the germline J gene. The chain uses TRBV13-2 and TRBJ2-1, with 11 bases identical to TRBD2. Germline CDR1 NNHNN, CDR2 SYGAGS (reference sequence). This CDR3 spans 16 amino acids. Partial CDR3 DNA: TGTGCCAGCGGTGATCTACTGGGGGGGCGCGGGGCT. Translated, it gives CASGDLLGGRGA. The entire CDR3 protein reads CASGDLLGGRGAEQFF.

This clone was observed a handful of times. Genes and germline are mouse. The observed sequence ends 4 residues before the CDR3 terminus, with the missing tail filled in from the germline J gene. The V call is TRBV1, the J call TRBJ1-2; TRBD1 matches 9 bases. The germline CDR1 and CDR2 sequences are NSQYPW and LRSPGD (reference sequence). CDR3 length equals 14 residues. Trimming at V came to 4 bases and at J to 4 bases, leaving 4 bases not matched to a gene. CDR3 DNA, as far as it was read: TGCACCTGCAGTGGGACAGGGGAGGGCTCC. This sequence encodes CTCSGTGEGS. The whole CDR3 sequence is CTCSGTGEGSDYTF.

This clone was found a few times. Mouse germline and gene names are used. From the germline J gene comes the end of the CDR3, since the read stops 4 residues before it. The V and J genes are TRBV1 and TRBJ1-1; perhaps TRBD1 as D (5 bases). The CDR3 runs to 13 residues. Germline V gene data show CDR1 as NSQYPW and CDR2 as LRSPGD (reference sequence). This CDR3 reads CTCSGDWGGEVFF. The CDR3 bases that were read are TGCACCTGCAGTGGGGACTGGGGGGGA.

On this clone: A read error may be the cause here, since a much bigger clone is one base away. Here the gene names and germline are mouse. The CDR3 end falls 4 residues outside the read, so it is completed with the germline J gene. The genes are TRBV13-3 and TRBJ1-2; D possibly corresponds to TRBD1 (5 bases). Germline V gene data show CDR1 as NNHDY and CDR2 as SYVADS. V dropped 0 bases and J dropped 4 bases, with 7 bases sitting between them. The CDR3 has 13 amino acids. CDR3 residues: CASSDEGISDYTF. The CDR3 bases that were read are TGTGCCAGCAGTGATGAGGGGATCTCC.

A word on this clone: Gene names and germline match the mouse. The DNA ends 4 residues before the CDR3 does, and the rest of the CDR3 is filled in from the germline J gene. Other DNA sequences of this sample code for an identical CDR3. The chain employs TRBV13-1 and TRBJ2-1; TRBD2 matches 9 bases. Looked up from germline, CDR1 is NSHNY and CDR2 is SYGAGN. This CDR3 has 16 residues. V gave up 0 bases and J gave up 4 bases; unmatched junction bases: 5. The covered CDR3 bases are TGTGCCAGCAGTGATGGTGGGCTGGGGGGGTATGCT. Protein: CASSDGGLGGYA. The CDR3 reads in full as CASSDGGLGGYAEQFF.

Only a few counts were recorded for this clone. Gene and germline names: mouse. The read terminates 4 residues before the CDR3 end, so the remaining end is supplied by the germline J gene. Other DNA sequences from this sample encode an identical CDR3 as well. This rearrangement joins TRBV31 to TRBJ2-2, with D possibly being TRBD1 (6 bases). There are 15 residues in the CDR3. Trimming left V 0 bases short and J 0 bases short, with 8 bases between. CDR1 is GKSSPN, CDR2 SITVG, per germline. The CDR3 DNA, read in part, is TGTGCCTGGAGTCTTGGGACAACAAACACCGGG. Its translation is CAWSLGTTNTG. The whole CDR3 reads CAWSLGTTNTGQLYF. Combining the CDR3 with reference TRBV31 and TRBJ2-2 gives the whole variable domain AQTIHQWPVAEIKAVGSPLSLGCTIKGKSSPNLYWYWQATGGTLQQLFYSITVGQVESVVQLNLSASRPKDDQFILSTEKLLLSHSGFYLCAWSLGTTNTGQLYFGEGSKLTVL.

This clone was detected ten times or more. Genes here carry mouse names. The CDR3 is cut off 4 residues early in the read; its end comes from the germline J gene. This same CDR3 is encoded by further DNA sequences in the sample. J is TRBJ2-2 and V is TRBV13-3; D gene uncertain. CDR1 and CDR2 (germline): NNHDY, SYVADS. CDR3 size: 13 residues. V lost 6 bases, J lost 0 bases, and 6 bases lay in between. CDR3 loop: CASTQANTGQLYF. CDR3 DNA (partial): TGTGCCAGCACCCAGGCAAACACCGGG.

In this sample, this clone turned up many times. The genes and germline here are from mouse. The read is 4 residues too short to cover the CDR3 end, so that end is filled in from the germline J gene. The sample contains more than one DNA sequence encoding this CDR3. The V call is TRBV1, the J call TRBJ2-3; a possible D gene is TRBD2 (6 bases). CDR3 length: 14 residues. Deletions cut 1 base from V and 1 base from J, with 6 bases between. From germline, CDR1 is NSQYPW and CDR2 LRSPGD (reference sequence). The sequenced CDR3 bases are TGCACCTGCAGTGCAGGGGGGGGTGCAGAA. Its translation: CTCSAGGGAE. The CDR3 as a whole reads CTCSAGGGAETLYF.

This clone appeared a few times. Mouse gene names apply. The observed sequence ends 4 residues before the CDR3 terminus, with the missing tail filled in from the germline J gene. The chain is built from TRBV31 and TRBJ2-1; 11 bases agree with TRBD2. There are 14 residues in the CDR3. Per the germline V gene, CDR1 is GKSSPN and CDR2 is SITVG. This CDR3 is CAWRRDWGMAEQFF. CDR3 DNA (partial): TGTGCCTGGAGGCGGGACTGGGGGATGGCT.

This clone was counted a few times. Any gene name here is a mouse gene name. The read terminates 4 residues ahead of where the CDR3 ends, so the germline J gene completes it. The chain employs TRBV5 and TRBJ2-1; 7 bases match TRBD2. The CDR3 has 17 residues. Germline CDR1 reads LGHNA; CDR2 reads YNLKQL (reference sequence). The J segment lost 3 bases and the V segment lost 2 bases, leaving 10 bases of the junction unmatched. The CDR3 loop reads CASSQSALTGAYAEQFF. CDR3 DNA, as far as it was read: TGTGCCAGCAGCCAATCGGCACTTACTGGGGCCTATGCT.

This clone was detected a few times. The gene names given are mouse names. Read coverage stops 4 residues before the CDR3 terminus; the germline J gene supplies the remainder. This chain links TRBV5 with TRBJ2-5; D is ambiguous. Germline V lookup: CDR1 LGHNA, CDR2 YNLKQL (reference sequence). The length of the CDR3 is 14 residues. CDR3 residues: CASSQDLWWDTQYF. CDR3 bases read: TGTGCCAGCAGCCAAGATCTCTGGTGGGAC.

This clone was counted between two and nine times. The listed genes are named as in mouse. This chain's CDR3 is CARGTGGANTGQLYF. CDR3 DNA, as far as it was read: TGTGCTAGGGGGACTGGGGGGGCAAACACCGGG. This chain links TRBV29 with TRBJ2-2, with 13 bases matching TRBD2. The CDR3 end falls 4 residues outside the read, so it is completed with the germline J gene. V lost 9 bases to trimming and J lost 0 bases; unmatched junction nucleotides: 1. CDR1 and CDR2 from the germline V gene are MSHET and SYDVDS. CDR3 length: 15 residues.

This clone was recorded a few times. Mouse names are used for the genes. The read ends 4 residues early relative to the CDR3; the germline J gene fills the gap. The identical CDR3 is also encoded by other nucleotide sequences in the sample. The chain links TRBV13-1 to TRBJ2-4; 10 bases align to TRBD2. The CDR3 is made up of 15 amino acids. Germline lookup yields CDR1 NSHNY and CDR2 SYGAGN. This CDR3 is CASSDAGLGENTLYF. The sequenced CDR3 bases are TGTGCCAGCAGTGATGCCGGACTGGGGGAAAAC.

The sample holds a few counts of this clone. The germline and genes are mouse ones. Coverage ceases 4 residues before the CDR3 finishes, and the germline J gene fills in the end. The chain is built from TRBV5 and TRBJ2-5; 8 positions match TRBD2. Trimming at V came to 3 bases and at J to 3 bases, leaving 14 bases not matched to a gene. Germline assignment: CDR1 LGHNA and CDR2 YNLKQL (reference sequence). The CDR3 totals 18 residues. The CDR3: CASSHFPKYGGGQDTQYF. CDR3 DNA (partial): TGTGCCAGCAGCCATTTTCCCAAGTATGGGGGGGGGCAAGAC.

A few counts support this clone. Gene and germline names: mouse. The observed sequence ends 4 residues before the CDR3 terminus, with the missing tail filled in from the germline J gene. This chain links TRBV13-3 with TRBJ2-1, with D perhaps TRBD1 (6 bases). V was pared by 1 base and J by 2 bases, with 10 bases between. Germline V gives CDR1 NNHDY, CDR2 SYVADS. This CDR3 is 15 amino acids long. CDR3 DNA, as far as it was read: TGTGCCAGCAGTGATATGGCAGGGGACTATGCT. As protein: CASSDMAGDYA. The whole CDR3 protein reads CASSDMAGDYAEQFF.

There are a few counts of this clone. Given a much more abundant clone one base away, this may be a read error. Genes here carry mouse names. The read ends 4 residues early relative to the CDR3; the germline J gene fills the gap. This same CDR3 is encoded by further DNA sequences in the sample. The V call is TRBV13-1, the J call TRBJ1-2; 10 nucleotides line up with TRBD1. Germline V gene lookup returns CDR1 NSHNY and CDR2 SYGAGN. CDR3 length equals 14 residues. The J segment lost 2 bases and the V segment lost 3 bases, leaving 1 base of the junction unmatched. CDR3 sequence: CASSGQGANSDYTF. CDR3 DNA, as far as it was read: TGTGCCAGCAGTGGACAGGGGGCGAACTCC.

Concerning this clone: Mouse germline and gene names are used. The read comes to an end 4 residues before the CDR3 does, leaving the germline J gene to fill in the end. The chain has TRBV19 and TRBJ2-7; D is possibly TRBD2 (7 bases). The CDR3 sequence is 11 residues long. Germline CDR1 and CDR2: FNHDT and SITEND (reference sequence). The CDR3 spells CAAGGPYEQYF. Incomplete CDR3 DNA: TGTGCCGCGGGGGGCCCTTAT.

A remark on this clone: Mouse names are used for the genes. The read terminates 4 residues ahead of where the CDR3 ends, so the germline J gene completes it. The sample holds other DNA sequences that translate to the same CDR3. This chain connects TRBV13-1 to TRBJ1-2; D perhaps matches TRBD1 (5 bases). With 5 bases removed from V and 4 bases from J, the gap between germline ends came to 12 bases. The CDR3 has 13 amino acids. Germline lookup yields CDR1 NSHNY and CDR2 SYGAGN. The CDR3 DNA, read in part, is TGTGCCAGCAGCGCAGGGAGGGGCTCC. Translation gives CASSAGRGS. The whole CDR3 reads CASSAGRGSDYTF.

With respect to this clone: Mouse gene names apply. Read data end 4 residues before the CDR3 end; the end is taken from the germline J gene. This sequence joins TRBV19 and TRBJ2-2; 10 positions agree with TRBD1. CDR3 length equals 16 residues. With 2 bases clipped from V and 0 bases from J, the junction kept 1 base outside the gene matches. CDR1 and CDR2 (germline): FNHDT, SITEND (reference sequence). The CDR3 reads CASSMGTGANTGQLYF. The part of the CDR3 DNA that was read is TGTGCCAGCAGTATGGGGACAGGGGCAAACACCGGG. The full variable domain, rest sourced from reference TRBV19 and TRBJ2-2, is GGIITQTPKFLIGQEGQKLTLKCQQNFNHDTMYWYRQDSGKGLRLIYYSITENDLQKGDLSEGYDASREKKSSFSLTVTSAQKNEMAVFLCASSMGTGANTGQLYFGEGSKLTVL.

This clone has only a few counts. Gene labels here are mouse ones. The missing CDR3 end, 4 residues past where the read stops, is filled in from the germline J gene. The chain links TRBV1 to TRBJ2-2, with 8 bases identical to TRBD1. Germline CDR1 reads NSQYPW; CDR2 reads LRSPGD (reference sequence). The CDR3 covers 14 residues. J was trimmed by 0 bases and V by 8 bases; bases with no gene match: 2. The sequenced part of the CDR3 DNA is TGCACCTGCTGGACAGGGTCAAACACCGGG. It codes for CTCWTGSNTG. The whole CDR3 protein is CTCWTGSNTGQLYF.